These 11 T cell receptor beta chains were sequenced from one sample in a study of shared clonotypes between healthy human individuals. The repertoire was sequenced with immunoSEQ multiplex PCR; TCRdb's copy has only in-frame clones and lacks some. The sample shows hundreds of thousands of clones, 70% to 80% of them seen only once. Material: PBMCs. All receptors come from a woman in her thirties or forties in good health. Some clones in this sample may be carry-over from other donors' samples.

The rearrangement joins TRBV2 to TRBJ2-7; unclear D gene. The V and J ends lost 2 bases and 2 bases respectively, with 7 bases between them. Germline loops: CDR1 SNHLY, CDR2 FYNNEI. This CDR3 region has 13 residues. The chain's CDR3 is CASSERQTYEQYF. DNA for the CDR3: TGTGCCAGCAGTGAACGTCAGACCTACGAGCAGTACTTC.

The rearrangement links TRBV11-2 to TRBJ2-3, with 11 bases that match TRBD1. Per the germline V gene, CDR1 is SGHAT and CDR2 is FQNNGV. This CDR3 has 16 amino acids. The V segment lost 3 bases and the J segment 4 bases; nucleotides outside the gene matches: 6. The CDR3 coding sequence is TGTGCCAGCAGCTTCCTAGGACAGGGGGCCGCAGATACGCAGTATTTT. This translates into CASSFLGQGAADTQYF. Supplemented by reference TRBV11-2 and TRBJ2-3, the full variable domain reads EAGVAQSPRYKIIEKRQSVAFWCNPISGHATLYWYQQILGQGPKLLIQFQNNGVVDDSQLPKDRFSAERLKGVDSTLKIQPAKLEDSAVYLCASSFLGQGAADTQYFGPGTRLTVL.

This chain uses TRBV11-2 with TRBJ2-7, with TRBD1 matching 9 bases. Germline lookup yields CDR1 SGHAT and CDR2 FQNNGV. The CDR3 length is 14 residues. Trimming took 6 bases from V and 11 from J; bases not matched to a gene: 14. The CDR3 coding sequence is TGTGCCAGCAGGAAACCGGGACAGGGAGGAGAGAAGTACTTC. Translated: CASRKPGQGGEKYF.

CDR3 amino acids: CASSFRRANTEAFF. The DNA of the CDR3 is TGTGCCAGCAGCTTTAGGAGGGCGAACACTGAAGCTTTCTTT. The rearrangement uses TRBV7-8 and TRBJ1-1; unclear D gene. This CDR3 spans 14 amino acids. Germline V gene sequence: CDR1 SGHVS, CDR2 FQNEAQ. The V end lost 3 bases, the J end lost 1 base, and 9 bases lay between the germline ends.

The chain employs TRBV27 and TRBJ2-7; D may be TRBD2 (6 bases). CDR3 length: 16 amino acids. Germline lookup yields CDR1 MNHEY and CDR2 SMNVEV (reference sequence). The germline V and J ends were trimmed by 2 bases and 0 bases, with 14 bases remaining between them. As DNA, the CDR3 is TGTGCCAGCAGTTTAAGGGCCGGGGGTCACTCCTACGAGCAGTACTTC. It is translated as CASSLRAGGHSYEQYF.

The CDR3 here is CASSRTLHFGYYTF. CDR3 nucleotides: TGTGCCAGCAGCCGGACCCTTCATTTTGGGTACTACACCTTC. The rearrangement joins TRBV28 to TRBJ1-2; D unresolved. This CDR3 spans 14 amino acids. With 6 bases removed from V and 10 bases from J, the gap between germline ends came to 21 bases. Germline V gives CDR1 MDHEN, CDR2 SYDVKM.

The chain links TRBV7-2 to TRBJ1-5; 7 bases match TRBD1. With 5 bases clipped from V and 2 bases from J, the junction kept 9 bases outside the gene matches. The CDR3 runs to 16 residues. From germline, CDR1 is SGHTA and CDR2 FQGNSA. CDR3 DNA: TGTGCCAGCAGCGGACGAGGGGGCGGCGGCAATCAGCCCCAGCATTTT. Translation gives CASSGRGGGGNQPQHF. Full variable domain (remainder filled in from reference TRBV7-2 and TRBJ1-5): GAGVSQSPSNKVTEKGKDVELRCDPISGHTALYWYRQSLGQGLEFLIYFQGNSAPDKSGLPSDRFSAERTGGSVSTLTIQRTQQEDSAVYLCASSGRGGGGNQPQHFGDGTRLSIL.

The chain combines TRBV9 with TRBJ2-3; 7 bases line up with TRBD2. Germline V lookup: CDR1 SGDLS, CDR2 YYNGEE. V shed 6 bases, J shed 5 bases, and the junction held 18 bases outside the gene matches. The CDR3 sequence is 17 residues long. The CDR3 region has the DNA TGTGCCAGCACCCGACGGGGGGAGACCCGCCTGGTAGATACGCAGTATTTT. It is translated as CASTRRGETRLVDTQYF.

The rearrangement links TRBV5-1 to TRBJ2-7; no reliable D call. V was clipped by 5 bases and J by 3 bases, with 18 bases between them. In germline, CDR1 is SGHRS, CDR2 YFSETQ. This CDR3 has 15 amino acids. The CDR3 spells CASRGIGVMNYEQYF. The CDR3 region has the DNA TGCGCCAGCAGGGGAATTGGGGTAATGAACTACGAGCAGTACTTC. Full variable domain (rest looked up from reference TRBV5-1 and TRBJ2-7): KAGVTQTPRYLIKTRGQQVTLSCSPISGHRSVSWYQQTPGQGLQFLFEYFSETQRNKGNFPGRFSGRQFSNSRSEMNVSTLELGDSALYLCASRGIGVMNYEQYFGPGTRLTVT.

The CDR3 bases are TGCGCCAGCAGTGAGCCGGGAGTGCAGGGCGCGGGCCAAGAGACCCAGTACTTC. The encoded protein is CASSEPGVQGAGQETQYF. V and J are TRBV10-2 and TRBJ2-5, with a possible D match to TRBD2 (6 bases). This CDR3 comprises 18 residues. Germline V gives CDR1 WSHSY, CDR2 SAAADI. Trimming left V 2 bases short and J 1 base short, with 20 bases between.

The chain links TRBV5-5 to TRBJ1-2, with 8 bases identical to TRBD1. J was trimmed by 8 bases and V by 2 bases; bases with no gene match: 5. The CDR3 totals 13 residues. Germline CDR1 and CDR2: SGHKS and YYEKEE (reference sequence). As DNA, the CDR3 is TGTGCCAGCAGCTTTCAGGGGGCGCAGGGCTACACCTTC. This gives the protein CASSFQGAQGYTF.